Listed here are 27 T cell receptor beta chains from one sample, sequenced in a study of CD8 T cells in ankylosing spondylitis. MiXCR, run by TCRdb on the 5' RACE reads, gives a single entry per CDR3 protein. The sample gives approximately 290,000 distinct CDR3 sequences, roughly 20% of which show up once; around 3.2% is in the top ten. Sequencing was carried out using blood, either unsorted or a sorted T cell fraction (not recorded which). These receptors all come from a female donor with ankylosing spondylitis or in good health (not recorded which).

The chain employs TRBV11-2 and TRBJ2-1, with unresolved D. The V gene's germline CDR1 is SGHAT and CDR2 FQNNGV. The CDR3 consists of 16 residues. V lost 5 bases to trimming and J lost 6 bases, with 20 bases between them. The CDR3 DNA is TGTGCCAGCAGCCCCAGGTACGGAGCCGAAGGCAATGAGCAGTTCTTC. Amino acid sequence: CASSPRYGAEGNEQFF.

The sample holds a few counts of this clonotype. The chain employs TRBV30 and TRBJ2-1; 7 positions agree with TRBD2. V gave up 5 bases and J gave up 7 bases; unmatched junction bases: 2. Germline-derived CDR1 and CDR2 are GTSNPN and SVGIG (reference sequence). The CDR3 totals 11 residues. This chain's CDR3 is CAWGTMNEQFF. In DNA, the CDR3 is TGTGCCTGGGGGACTATGAATGAGCAGTTCTTC. The full variable domain, in which reference TRBV30 and TRBJ2-1 provide the parts outside the CDR3, is SQTIHQWPATLVQPVGSPLSLECTVEGTSNPNLYWYRQAAGRGLQLLFYSVGIGQISSEVPQNLSASRPQDRQFILSSKKLLLSDSGFYLCAWGTMNEQFFGPGTRLTVL.

The chain combines TRBV6-5 with TRBJ2-1; D could derive from TRBD1 or TRBD2 (6 bases each). CDR1 and CDR2 from the germline V gene are MNHEY and SVGAGI. Trimming cost V 2 bases and J 0 bases, with 14 bases left between them. The CDR3 is 17 amino acids. CDR3 sequence: CASSYDVRGASYNEQFF. Written as DNA, the CDR3 is TGTGCCAGCAGTTACGACGTTAGGGGGGCCTCCTACAATGAGCAGTTCTTC.

This clonotype was seen a few times. This rearrangement joins TRBV12-3 or TRBV12-4 to TRBJ2-1; 9 bases agree with TRBD2. The V and J ends lost 1 base and 7 bases, in that order; junction bases with no gene match: 5. This CDR3 region has 15 residues. CDR3 nucleotide sequence: TGTGCCAGCAGTTTAGGGAGCGGGAGGAAGAATGAGCAGTTCTTC. It specifies CASSLGSGRKNEQFF.

This clonotype was seen only a few times. The chain is built from TRBV7-8 and TRBJ2-3; either TRBD1 or TRBD2 may supply D (5 bases each). Trimming took off 5 bases at V and 9 bases at J, with 15 bases between the two ends. Per the germline V gene, CDR1 is SGHVS and CDR2 is FQNEAQ. The length of the CDR3 is 13 residues. The CDR3 DNA follows: TGTGCCAGCAGCGCCCCCGGGACCAGGACGCAGTATTTT. It encodes CASSAPGTRTQYF.

This clonotype has a handful of counts. The chain has TRBV6-5 and TRBJ2-2; the D gene could be TRBD1 or TRBD2 (5 bases each). The V gene lost 2 bases and the J gene lost 5 bases, with 18 bases spanning the gap. Germline V gene lookup returns CDR1 MNHEY and CDR2 SVGAGI. The CDR3 sequence is 17 residues long. The CDR3 DNA sequence: TGTGCCAGCAGTTACCCGAAGGGGCCAGGAGGAACCGGGGAGCTGTTTTTT. It yields the protein CASSYPKGPGGTGELFF.

In this sample, this clonotype turned up a few times. The chain has TRBV9 and TRBJ2-1; 12 bases are a match to TRBD2. This CDR3 contains 16 residues. V shed 6 bases, J shed 4 bases, and the junction held 8 bases outside the gene matches. From germline, CDR1 is SGDLS and CDR2 YYNGEE. The CDR3 loop reads CASTLTGTSGYNEQFF. The CDR3 coding sequence is TGTGCCAGCACCCTGACCGGGACTAGCGGGTACAATGAGCAGTTCTTC.

About this clonotype itself: This may arise from a read error, as a much more abundant clone is one base away. This chain links TRBV20-1 with TRBJ2-3, with a possible D match to TRBD1 (6 bases). The germline V gene encodes CDR1 DFQATT and CDR2 SNEGSKA (reference sequence). There are 13 residues in the CDR3. V was shortened by 5 bases and J by 2 bases, with 11 bases between the two germline ends. The CDR3 DNA is TGCAGTGCTGAGCAGGGGTCCACAGATACGCAGTATTTT. It codes for CSAEQGSTDTQYF.

The chain joins TRBV6-1 to TRBJ2-1, with D perhaps TRBD1 or TRBD2 (5 bases each). V lost 6 bases and J lost 8, with 20 bases in between. This CDR3 contains 15 residues. Germline CDR1 reads MNHNS; CDR2 reads SASEGT. The CDR3 reads CASSPGTVRSDEQFF. The CDR3 coding sequence is TGTGCCAGCAGCCCCGGGACGGTTAGGAGCGATGAGCAGTTCTTC.

The rearrangement joins TRBV12-3 or TRBV12-4 to TRBJ2-1; 7 bases map to TRBD2. The trim removed 7 bases at V and 2 bases at J, leaving 5 bases unmatched. This CDR3 region has 14 residues. CDR3 in DNA: TGTGCCAGCACCGCAACTAGCGCCTACAATGAGCAGTTCTTC. Its translation is CASTATSAYNEQFF.

The chain couples TRBV12-5 to TRBJ2-1; maybe TRBD2 (5 bases). The V end was cut by 5 bases, the J end by 7 bases, with 9 bases between. This CDR3 contains 12 residues. From germline, CDR1 is LGHNT and CDR2 FRNRAP. The CDR3 DNA reads as TGTGCTAGTGGTGATAGACTAAATGAGCAGTTCTTC. Its translation: CASGDRLNEQFF.

This clonotype came up many times. The CDR3 DNA reads as TGCAGCGTTCGGGACAGGGCGGACGAGACCCAGTACTTC. Translating it yields CSVRDRADETQYF. J is TRBJ2-5 and V is TRBV29-1; 9 bases are shared with TRBD1. The germline gives CDR1 SQVTM, CDR2 ANQGSEA. With 5 bases clipped from V and 5 bases from J, the junction kept 6 bases outside the gene matches. The CDR3 spans 13 residues.

The gene calls are TRBV9 and TRBJ2-1; D may be TRBD2 (5 bases). V lost 2 bases, J lost 5 bases, and 23 bases lay in between. Germline CDR1 is SGDLS and CDR2 is YYNGEE. The CDR3 is made up of 18 amino acids. The CDR3 protein is CASSVPSLGDRSNNEQFF. Here the CDR3 DNA reads TGTGCCAGCAGCGTCCCATCCCTCGGGGATCGGTCGAACAATGAGCAGTTCTTC.

Worth noting for this clonotype: Germline and junction disagree at one end, which may indicate a read error. The chain joins TRBV7-9 to TRBJ2-5; 14 bases are a match to TRBD2. The CDR3 spans 15 residues. Germline CDR1 reads SEHNR; CDR2 reads FQNEAQ (reference sequence). CDR3 loop: CASSLAGLAGGPGDF. The CDR3 coding sequence is TGTGCCAGCAGCTTAGCCGGACTAGCGGGAGGCCCCGGTGACTTC.

This clonotype was recorded a few times. This chain connects TRBV6-2 or TRBV6-3 to TRBJ2-2; D not resolved. Germline-derived CDR1 and CDR2 are MNHEY and SVGEGT. This CDR3 spans 13 amino acids. V was pared by 7 bases and J by 5 bases, with 11 bases between. The CDR3 nucleotides are TGTGCCAGCACGAGGACCCCAACCGGGGAGCTGTTTTTT. The encoded protein is CASTRTPTGELFF.

The chain is built from TRBV5-8 and TRBJ2-5; 11 bases are shared with TRBD2. The CDR3 has 15 amino acids. Germline values: CDR1 SGHTS, CDR2 YDEGEE. Germline trimming cut 2 bases from V and 4 bases from J; bases unmatched to any gene: 4. The CDR3 protein is CASSFGLAGGETQYF. The CDR3 nucleotides read TGTGCCAGCAGCTTTGGCCTAGCGGGAGGAGAGACCCAGTACTTC.

This chain connects TRBV19 to TRBJ1-5, with 8 bases matching TRBD1. After removal of 4 bases from V and 6 bases from J, the junction contained 11 bases not matched to a gene. This CDR3 region has 16 residues. Per germline, CDR1 LNHDA and CDR2 SQIVND (reference sequence). This CDR3 reads CASSTYWDRLVQPQHF. For the CDR3, the DNA is TGTGCCAGTAGTACCTACTGGGACAGGTTGGTTCAGCCCCAGCATTTT.

This clonotype occurred many times. The chain combines TRBV7-9 with TRBJ2-7; TRBD2 agrees at 14 bases. V shed 3 bases, J shed 5 bases, and the junction held 0 bases outside the gene matches. From germline, CDR1 is SEHNR and CDR2 FQNEAQ (reference sequence). CDR3 length: 14 amino acids. The CDR3 nucleotides are TGTGCCAGCAGCTTGGGACTAGCGGGAGACGAGCAGTACTTC. As protein: CASSLGLAGDEQYF.

This clonotype was found a few times. The V and J genes are TRBV20-1 and TRBJ1-2; D may be TRBD1 (5 bases). The CDR3 contains 12 residues. In germline, CDR1 is DFQATT, CDR2 SNEGSKA (reference sequence). CDR3 sequence (DNA): TGCACTCGGGGCAGGGCGAACTATGGCTACACCTTC. Protein product: CTRGRANYGYTF.

This chain connects TRBV20-1 to TRBJ2-3; TRBD1 aligns across 9 bases. CDR1 and CDR2 from the germline V gene are DFQATT and SNEGSKA (reference sequence). After removal of 3 bases from V and 5 bases from J, the junction contained 12 bases not matched to a gene. This CDR3 region has 16 residues. CDR3 nucleotides: TGCAGTGCTAGTGTTCGTACAGGGGGCCGGGGAGATACGCAGTATTTT. This sequence encodes CSASVRTGGRGDTQYF.

The chain links TRBV6-5 to TRBJ2-1; 9 bases are a match to TRBD1. J lost 7 bases, V lost 2 bases, and 6 bases had no gene match. The germline V gene has CDR1 MNHEY and CDR2 SVGAGI. The CDR3 spans 15 residues. Here the CDR3 reads CASSYNTGGGNEQFF. CDR3 DNA: TGTGCCAGCAGTTACAATACAGGGGGCGGGAATGAGCAGTTCTTC.

The J gene is TRBJ2-1, the V gene TRBV20-1; D is ambiguous. Between the trimmed V and J ends, which lost 0 bases and 7 bases, there was a span of 13 bases. CDR1 is DFQATT and CDR2 is SNEGSKA in the germline V gene (reference sequence). The CDR3 length is 14 residues. In DNA form, the CDR3 reads TGCAGTGCTAGAGAGACTCTGAGGTGGAATGAGCAGTTCTTC. Encoded protein: CSARETLRWNEQFF.

This chain connects TRBV30 to TRBJ2-2; 7 bases agree with TRBD2. The CDR3 extends over 15 amino acids. CDR1 is GTSNPN and CDR2 is SVGIG in the germline V gene (reference sequence). J gave up 0 bases and V 4 bases, and 5 bases lay outside the gene matches. The CDR3 loop is CAWNLGTTNTGELFF. The CDR3 nucleotides are TGTGCCTGGAATCTCGGGACTACGAACACCGGGGAGCTGTTTTTT.

In this sample, this clonotype turned up many times. The genes are TRBV6-5 and TRBJ2-5; D is unresolved. Germline V gene lookup returns CDR1 MNHEY and CDR2 SVGAGI. This CDR3 comprises 14 residues. The ends were cut back, 2 bases at V and 5 bases at J, with 12 bases in the middle. CDR3 in amino acids: CASSYDGLEETQYF. Written as DNA, the CDR3 is TGTGCCAGCAGTTACGATGGGTTGGAGGAGACCCAGTACTTC.

This chain uses TRBV20-1 with TRBJ2-1; 7 nucleotides line up with TRBD2. Germline V gene lookup returns CDR1 DFQATT and CDR2 SNEGSKA (reference sequence). The CDR3 length is 16 residues. V shed 0 bases, J shed 4 bases, and the junction held 9 bases outside the gene matches. The CDR3 DNA reads as TGCAGTGCTAGAGATGACTCTCCGGGACTATACAATGAGCAGTTCTTC. The encoded protein is CSARDDSPGLYNEQFF.

This clonotype was picked up a small number of times. The gene calls are TRBV20-1 and TRBJ2-7; 7 bases fit TRBD2. CDR1 is DFQATT and CDR2 is SNEGSKA in the germline V gene (reference sequence). After removal of 6 bases from V and 1 base from J, the junction contained 6 bases not matched to a gene. This CDR3 spans 13 amino acids. CDR3 sequence: CSANPGGSYEQYF. Here the CDR3 DNA reads TGCAGTGCGAACCCGGGGGGATCCTACGAGCAGTACTTC.

The chain uses TRBV7-8 and TRBJ2-3; 13 positions agree with TRBD2. Germline-derived CDR1 and CDR2 are SGHVS and FQNEAQ. V lost 2 bases, J lost 8 bases, and 10 bases stayed unmatched. The CDR3 extends over 17 amino acids. The CDR3 sequence is CASSLRRTSGRWVTQYF. Written as DNA, the CDR3 is TGTGCCAGCAGCTTAAGGAGGACTAGCGGGAGATGGGTTACGCAGTATTTT.